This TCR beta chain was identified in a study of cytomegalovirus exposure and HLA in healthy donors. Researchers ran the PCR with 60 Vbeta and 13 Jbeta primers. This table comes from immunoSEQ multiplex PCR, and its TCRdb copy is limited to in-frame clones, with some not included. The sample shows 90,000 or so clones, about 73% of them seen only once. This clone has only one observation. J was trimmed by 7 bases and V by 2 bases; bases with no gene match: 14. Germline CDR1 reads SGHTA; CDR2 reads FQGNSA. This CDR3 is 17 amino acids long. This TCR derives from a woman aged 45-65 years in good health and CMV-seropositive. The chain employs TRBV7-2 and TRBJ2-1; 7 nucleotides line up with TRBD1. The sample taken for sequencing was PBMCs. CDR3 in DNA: TGTGCCAGCAGCTTATCTCATCAGGGGGTGTTACAGAATGAGCAGTTCTTC. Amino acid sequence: CASSLSHQGVLQNEQFF.